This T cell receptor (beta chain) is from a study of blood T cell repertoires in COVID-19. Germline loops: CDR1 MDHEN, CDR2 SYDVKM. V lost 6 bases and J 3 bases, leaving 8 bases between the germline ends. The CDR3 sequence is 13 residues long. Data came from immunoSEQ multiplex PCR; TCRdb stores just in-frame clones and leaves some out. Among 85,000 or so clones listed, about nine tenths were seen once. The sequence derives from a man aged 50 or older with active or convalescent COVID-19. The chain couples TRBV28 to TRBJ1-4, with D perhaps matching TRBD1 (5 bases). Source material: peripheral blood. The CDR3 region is CASRRGANEKLFF. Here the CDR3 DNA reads TGTGCCAGCAGGCGGGGGGCTAATGAAAAACTGTTTTTT.